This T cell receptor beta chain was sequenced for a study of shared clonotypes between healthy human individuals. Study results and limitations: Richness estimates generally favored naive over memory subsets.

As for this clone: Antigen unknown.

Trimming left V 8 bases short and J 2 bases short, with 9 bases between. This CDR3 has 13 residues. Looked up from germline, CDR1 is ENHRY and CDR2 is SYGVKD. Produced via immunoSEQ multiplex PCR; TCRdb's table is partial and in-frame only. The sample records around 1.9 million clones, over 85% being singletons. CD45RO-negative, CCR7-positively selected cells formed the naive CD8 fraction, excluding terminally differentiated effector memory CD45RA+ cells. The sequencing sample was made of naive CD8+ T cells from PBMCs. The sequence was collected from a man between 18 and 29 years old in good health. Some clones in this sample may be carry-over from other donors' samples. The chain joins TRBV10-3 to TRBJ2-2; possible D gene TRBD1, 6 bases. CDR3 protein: CAIYRDNTGELFF. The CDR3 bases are TGTGCCATCTACAGGGACAACACCGGGGAGCTGTTTTTT.